This TCR beta chain was observed in a study of T-cell memory formation after mild COVID-19. The CDR3 is 15 amino acids. V was pared by 5 bases and J by 4 bases, with 10 bases of the junction left unmatched. Per the germline V gene, CDR1 is SEHNR and CDR2 is FQNEAQ (reference sequence). The authors produced TCR alpha and TCR beta cDNA libraries with sample barcodes and UMIs by 5'RACE using constant-segment primers. TCRdb reprocessed the 5' RACE reads with MiXCR, giving one entry per CDR3 protein. Among 200,000 to 250,000 distinct CDR3 sequences listed, over 9.5% were seen once. This clonotype has more than one count but fewer than ten.

The rearrangement joins TRBV7-9 to TRBJ2-5; the match to TRBD2 covers 7 bases. The origin of this receptor is a man aged 18 to 30 who had mild COVID-19 (a few samples of this study predate the infection). Cell type and time point are not known. The sequencing input was PBMCs or a T cell subset sorted from them (not recorded which). CDR3 residues: CASSIGGGGGETQYF. The CDR3 DNA reads TGTGCCAGCAGCATTGGCGGCGGGGGAGGAGAGACCCAGTACTTC. The full variable domain, rest sourced from reference TRBV7-9 and TRBJ2-5, is DTGVSQNPRHKITKRGQNVTFRCDPISEHNRLYWYRQTLGQGPEFLTYFQNEAQLEKSRLLSDRFSAERPKGSFSTLEIQRTEQGDSAMYLCASSIGGGGGETQYFGPGTRLLVL.